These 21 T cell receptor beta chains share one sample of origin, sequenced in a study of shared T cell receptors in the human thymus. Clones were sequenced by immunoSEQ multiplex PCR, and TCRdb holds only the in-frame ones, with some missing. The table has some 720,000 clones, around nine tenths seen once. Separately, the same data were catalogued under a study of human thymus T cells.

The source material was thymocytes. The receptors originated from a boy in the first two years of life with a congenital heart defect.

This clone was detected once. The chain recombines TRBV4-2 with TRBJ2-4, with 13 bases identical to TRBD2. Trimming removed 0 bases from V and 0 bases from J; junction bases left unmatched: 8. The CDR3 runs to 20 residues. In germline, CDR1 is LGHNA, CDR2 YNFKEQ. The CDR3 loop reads CASSQDRLGLAGLAKNIQYF. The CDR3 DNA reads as TGTGCCAGCAGCCAAGACCGGCTGGGACTAGCGGGGCTAGCCAAAAACATTCAGTACTTC.

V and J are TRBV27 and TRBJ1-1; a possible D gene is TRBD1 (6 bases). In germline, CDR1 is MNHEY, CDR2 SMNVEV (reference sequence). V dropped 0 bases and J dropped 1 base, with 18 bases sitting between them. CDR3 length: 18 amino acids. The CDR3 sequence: CASSLSVANPTGNTEAFF. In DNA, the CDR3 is TGTGCCAGCAGTTTATCGGTAGCTAACCCGACAGGGAACACTGAAGCTTTCTTT.

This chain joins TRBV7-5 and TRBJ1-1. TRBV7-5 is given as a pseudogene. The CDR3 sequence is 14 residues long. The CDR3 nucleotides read TGTGTCAGAAGCTTAGCCCCCGGGGGGACTGAAGCTTTCTTT. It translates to CVRSLAPGGTEAFF.

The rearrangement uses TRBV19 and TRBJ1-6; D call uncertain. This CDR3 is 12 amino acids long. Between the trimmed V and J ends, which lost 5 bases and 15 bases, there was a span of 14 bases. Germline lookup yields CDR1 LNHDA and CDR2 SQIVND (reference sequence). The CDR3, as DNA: TGTGCCAGTAGTCCCCGAAGATCGGTCCTCCACTTT. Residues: CASSPRRSVLHF.

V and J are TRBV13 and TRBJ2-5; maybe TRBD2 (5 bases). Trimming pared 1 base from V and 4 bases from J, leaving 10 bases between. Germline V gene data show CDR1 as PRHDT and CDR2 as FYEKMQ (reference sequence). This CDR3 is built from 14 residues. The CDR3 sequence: CASSLDGVGETQYF. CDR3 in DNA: TGTGCCAGCAGCTTAGACGGGGTGGGAGAGACCCAGTACTTC. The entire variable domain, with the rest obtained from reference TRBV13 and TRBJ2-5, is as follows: AAGVIQSPRHLIKEKRETATLKCYPIPRHDTVYWYQQGPGQDPQFLISFYEKMQSDKGSIPDRFSAQQFSDYHSELNMSSLELGDSALYFCASSLDGVGETQYFGPGTRLLVL.

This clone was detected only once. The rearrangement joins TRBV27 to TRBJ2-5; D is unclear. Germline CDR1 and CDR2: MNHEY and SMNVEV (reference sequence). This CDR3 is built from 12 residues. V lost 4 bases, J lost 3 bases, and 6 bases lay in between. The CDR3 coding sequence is TGTGCCAGCAGTTCGGGTGAAGAGACCCAGTACTTC. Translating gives CASSSGEETQYF.

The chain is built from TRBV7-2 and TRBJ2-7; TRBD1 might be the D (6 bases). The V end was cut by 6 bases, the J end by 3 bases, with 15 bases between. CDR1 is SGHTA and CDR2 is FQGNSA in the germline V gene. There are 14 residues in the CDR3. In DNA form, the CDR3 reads TGTGCCAGCAGTCCCGACAGGACCCGCTACGAGCAGTACTTC. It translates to CASSPDRTRYEQYF. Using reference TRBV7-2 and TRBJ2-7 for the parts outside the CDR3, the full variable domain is GAGVSQSPSNKVTEKGKDVELRCDPISGHTALYWYRQSLGQGLEFLIYFQGNSAPDKSGLPSDRFSAERTGGSVSTLTIQRTQQEDSAVYLCASSPDRTRYEQYFGPGTRLTVT.

The CDR3 DNA reads TGTGCCAGCAGCCCTAGAGGGAGGACAGGGGATGAGCAGTACTTC. Encoded protein: CASSPRGRTGDEQYF. The gene calls are TRBV7-2 and TRBJ2-7; 9 bases map to TRBD1. Germline lookup yields CDR1 SGHTA and CDR2 FQGNSA. The CDR3 has 15 amino acids. V gave up 5 bases and J gave up 7 bases; unmatched junction bases: 12.

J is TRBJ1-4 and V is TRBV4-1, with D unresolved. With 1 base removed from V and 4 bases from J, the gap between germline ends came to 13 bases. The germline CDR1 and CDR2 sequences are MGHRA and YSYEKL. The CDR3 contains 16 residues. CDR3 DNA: TGCGCCAGCAGCCAAGTGGGAGGAGGAGGTAATGAAAAACTGTTTTTT. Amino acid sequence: CASSQVGGGGNEKLFF.

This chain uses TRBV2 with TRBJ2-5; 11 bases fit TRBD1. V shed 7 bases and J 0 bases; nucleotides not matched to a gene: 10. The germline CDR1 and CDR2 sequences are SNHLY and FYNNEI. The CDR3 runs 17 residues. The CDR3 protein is CASIQSRDRGYQETQYF. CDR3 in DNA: TGTGCCAGCATCCAATCCCGGGACAGGGGGTACCAAGAGACCCAGTACTTC.

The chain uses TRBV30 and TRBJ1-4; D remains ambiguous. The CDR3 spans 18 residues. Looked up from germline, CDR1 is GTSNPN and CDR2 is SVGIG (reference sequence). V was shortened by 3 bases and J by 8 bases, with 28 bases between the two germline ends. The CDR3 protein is CAWRPPIPGLPRGEKLFF. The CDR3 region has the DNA TGTGCCTGGAGGCCTCCAATCCCTGGACTGCCGAGAGGGGAAAAACTGTTTTTT.

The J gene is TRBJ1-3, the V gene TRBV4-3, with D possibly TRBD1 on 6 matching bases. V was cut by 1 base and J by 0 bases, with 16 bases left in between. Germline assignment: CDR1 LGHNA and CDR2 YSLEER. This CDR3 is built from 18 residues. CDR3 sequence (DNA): TGCGCCAGCAGCCAAGGTGCAGGGGAAATTCTCTCTGGAAACACCATATATTTT. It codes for CASSQGAGEILSGNTIYF.

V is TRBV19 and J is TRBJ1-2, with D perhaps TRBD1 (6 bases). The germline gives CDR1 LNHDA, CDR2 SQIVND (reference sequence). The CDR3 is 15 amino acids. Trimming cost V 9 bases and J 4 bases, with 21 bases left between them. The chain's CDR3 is CASGLQGKKIYGYTF. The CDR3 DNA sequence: TGTGCCAGCGGTCTACAGGGAAAAAAGATCTATGGCTACACCTTC.

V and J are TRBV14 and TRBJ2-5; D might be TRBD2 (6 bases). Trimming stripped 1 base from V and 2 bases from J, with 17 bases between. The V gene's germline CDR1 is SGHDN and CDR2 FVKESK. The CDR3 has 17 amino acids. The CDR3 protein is CASSQVSESGQQETQYF. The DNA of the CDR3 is TGTGCCAGCAGCCAAGTCTCAGAGAGCGGGCAACAAGAGACCCAGTACTTC.

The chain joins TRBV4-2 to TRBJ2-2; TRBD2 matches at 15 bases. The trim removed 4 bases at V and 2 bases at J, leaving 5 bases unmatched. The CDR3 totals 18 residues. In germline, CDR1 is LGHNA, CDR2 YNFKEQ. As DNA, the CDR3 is TGTGCCAGCAGCCTAAGGACTAGCGGGAGGGCCAACACCGGGGAGCTGTTTTTT. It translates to CASSLRTSGRANTGELFF.

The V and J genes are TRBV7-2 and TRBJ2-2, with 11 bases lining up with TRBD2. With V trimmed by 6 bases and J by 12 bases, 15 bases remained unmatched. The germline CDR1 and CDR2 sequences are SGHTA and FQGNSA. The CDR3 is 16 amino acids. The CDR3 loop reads CASRPSAGTSGHKLFF. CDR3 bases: TGTGCCAGCAGACCCTCCGCCGGGACTAGCGGCCACAAGCTGTTTTTT. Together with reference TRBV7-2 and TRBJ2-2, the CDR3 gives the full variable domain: GAGVSQSPSNKVTEKGKDVELRCDPISGHTALYWYRQSLGQGLEFLIYFQGNSAPDKSGLPSDRFSAERTGGSVSTLTIQRTQQEDSAVYLCASRPSAGTSGHKLFFGEGSRLTVL.

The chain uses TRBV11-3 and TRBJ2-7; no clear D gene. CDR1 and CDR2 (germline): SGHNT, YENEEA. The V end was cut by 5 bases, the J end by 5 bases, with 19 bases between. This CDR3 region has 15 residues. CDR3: CASSPRHSGENEQYF. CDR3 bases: TGTGCCAGCAGCCCCCGACATTCTGGTGAGAACGAGCAGTACTTC.

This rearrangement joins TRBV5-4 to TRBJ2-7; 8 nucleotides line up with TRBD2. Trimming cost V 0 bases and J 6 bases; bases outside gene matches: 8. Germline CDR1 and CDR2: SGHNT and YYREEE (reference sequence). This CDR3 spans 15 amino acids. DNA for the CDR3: TGTGCCAGCAGCTTGGAAACTAGCGGCGCCTCCGAGCAGTACTTC. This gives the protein CASSLETSGASEQYF.

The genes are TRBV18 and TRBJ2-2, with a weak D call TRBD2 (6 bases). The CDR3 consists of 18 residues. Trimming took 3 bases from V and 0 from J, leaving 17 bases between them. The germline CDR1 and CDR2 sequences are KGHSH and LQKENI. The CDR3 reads CASSPRLGLRANTGELFF. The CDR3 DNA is TGTGCCAGCTCACCCCGCCTGGGACTCCGCGCGAACACCGGGGAGCTGTTTTTT.

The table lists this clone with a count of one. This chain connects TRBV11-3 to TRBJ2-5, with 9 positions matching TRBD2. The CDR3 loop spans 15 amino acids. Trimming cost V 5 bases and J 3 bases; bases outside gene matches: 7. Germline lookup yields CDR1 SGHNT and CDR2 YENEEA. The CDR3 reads CASSKIAGVKETQYF. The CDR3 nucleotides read TGTGCCAGCAGCAAAATAGCGGGAGTGAAAGAGACCCAGTACTTC.

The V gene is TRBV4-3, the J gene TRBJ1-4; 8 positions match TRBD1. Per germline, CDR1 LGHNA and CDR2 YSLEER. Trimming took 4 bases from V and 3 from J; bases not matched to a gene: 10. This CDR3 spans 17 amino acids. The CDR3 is CASSLRGQGIANEKLFF. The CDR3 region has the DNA TGCGCCAGCAGCCTCCGAGGACAGGGAATAGCTAATGAAAAACTGTTTTTT.